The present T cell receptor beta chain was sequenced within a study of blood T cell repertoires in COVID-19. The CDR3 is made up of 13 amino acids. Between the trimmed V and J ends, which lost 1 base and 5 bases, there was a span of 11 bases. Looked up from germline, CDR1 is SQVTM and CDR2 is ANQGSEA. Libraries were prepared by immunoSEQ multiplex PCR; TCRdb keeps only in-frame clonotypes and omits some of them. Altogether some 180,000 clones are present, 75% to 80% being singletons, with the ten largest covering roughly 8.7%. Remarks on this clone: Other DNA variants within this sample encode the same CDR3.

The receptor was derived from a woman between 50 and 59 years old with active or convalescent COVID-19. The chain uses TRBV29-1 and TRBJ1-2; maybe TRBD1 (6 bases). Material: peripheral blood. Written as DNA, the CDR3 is TGCAGCGTTGAAGGCCCTCAGGGGTATGGCTACACCTTC. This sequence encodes CSVEGPQGYGYTF.